A single sample is the source of the 20 T cell receptor beta chains below, sequenced in a study of early T cells in non-severe SARS-CoV-2 infection. TCRdb used MiXCR to reprocess the 5' RACE reads, holding one entry per CDR3 protein. This table has about 44,000 distinct CDR3 sequences, approximately 6.1% appearing once. Sequencing was performed on whole blood. These receptor sequences come from an adult who was a healthcare worker with PCR-confirmed SARS-CoV-2 infection or an uninfected control (not recorded which).

This clonotype was seen many times. The chain has TRBV6-1 and TRBJ2-7; 7 nucleotides agree with TRBD1. Germline V gene sequence: CDR1 MNHNS, CDR2 SASEGT. This CDR3 comprises 15 residues. The trim removed 7 bases at V and 2 bases at J, leaving 11 bases unmatched. CDR3 residues: CASNKGQAEPYEQYF. CDR3 coding DNA: TGTGCCAGCAATAAAGGACAGGCAGAACCCTACGAGCAGTACTTC.

This clonotype was counted at least ten times. The chain joins TRBV6-5 to TRBJ1-6; TRBD1 matches at 7 bases. CDR3 size: 17 residues. J gave up 0 bases and V 6 bases, and 8 bases lay outside the gene matches. CDR1 and CDR2 from the germline V gene are MNHEY and SVGAGI. The CDR3 spells CASSREGTASYNSPLHF. The CDR3, as DNA: TGTGCCAGCAGCCGCGAGGGGACAGCCTCCTATAATTCACCCCTCCACTTT.

This clonotype was seen at least ten times. This rearrangement joins TRBV20-1 to TRBJ1-2; the D is unclear. With 0 bases removed from V and 2 bases from J, the gap between germline ends came to 10 bases. The V gene's germline CDR1 is DFQATT and CDR2 SNEGSKA (reference sequence). The CDR3 loop spans 14 amino acids. The CDR3 DNA follows: TGCAGTGCTAGAGATCGAGTGACAAACTATGGCTACACCTTC. Translation: CSARDRVTNYGYTF.

The CDR3 here is CASSLQVEAFF. Here the CDR3 DNA reads TGTGCCAGCAGTCTCCAGGTTGAAGCTTTCTTT. The rearrangement links TRBV12-3 or TRBV12-4 to TRBJ1-1; D ambiguous. This CDR3 is 11 amino acids long. Deletions cut 5 bases from V and 7 bases from J, with 8 bases between.

In its sample, this clonotype was seen many times. The chain carries TRBV24-1 and TRBJ2-1; possible D gene TRBD1, 5 bases. The germline gives CDR1 KGHDR, CDR2 SFDVKD. The CDR3 spans 13 residues. Trimming took 8 bases from V and 3 from J, leaving 10 bases between them. The CDR3 sequence: CATKVDSYNEQFF. Here the CDR3 DNA reads TGTGCCACCAAGGTCGACAGCTACAATGAGCAGTTCTTC.

This clonotype was observed at least ten times. V usage is TRBV5-1 and J usage is TRBJ2-1, with 8 bases aligning to TRBD2. J was trimmed by 5 bases and V by 5 bases; bases with no gene match: 6. Germline loops: CDR1 SGHRS, CDR2 YFSETQ. This CDR3 spans 14 amino acids. CDR3 residues: CASRERGTNNEQFF. CDR3 sequence (DNA): TGCGCCAGCAGAGAGCGGGGGACTAACAATGAGCAGTTCTTC.

This clonotype was counted ten times or more. This chain joins TRBV30 and TRBJ2-5, with a weak D call TRBD1 (6 bases). Germline loops: CDR1 GTSNPN, CDR2 SVGIG (reference sequence). The CDR3 sequence is 14 residues long. Trimming stripped 2 bases from V and 2 bases from J, with 12 bases between. The CDR3 is CAWSTGTRQETQYF. The CDR3 coding sequence is TGTGCCTGGAGTACCGGGACAAGGCAAGAGACCCAGTACTTC.

Note on this clonotype: In this CDR3 the conserved last residue, phenylalanine or tryptophan, is missing, so a read error is likely. The CDR3 nucleotides are TGTGCCAGCAGCTTGGCGAAGGACTATGGCTACACCCTC. Protein sequence: CASSLAKDYGYTL. The chain joins TRBV7-8 to TRBJ1-2; no definite D call. Germline V gene data show CDR1 as SGHVS and CDR2 as FQNEAQ. The CDR3 has 13 amino acids. Trimming stripped 3 bases from V and 3 bases from J, with 8 bases between.

This clonotype occurred many times. CDR3 region: CASSLGSGRLLSYEQYF. The CDR3 DNA follows: TGTGCCAGCAGCTTAGGGTCAGGACGGTTGCTCTCCTACGAGCAGTACTTC. The chain couples TRBV7-9 to TRBJ2-7; D is ambiguous. There are 17 residues in the CDR3. In germline, CDR1 is SEHNR, CDR2 FQNEAQ (reference sequence). V was shortened by 1 base and J by 0 bases, with 16 bases between the two germline ends.

V is TRBV5-1 and J is TRBJ2-5, with 12 bases that match TRBD1. The CDR3 extends over 15 amino acids. Germline CDR1 SGHRS, CDR2 YFSETQ. The V and J ends lost 6 bases and 4 bases, in that order; junction bases with no gene match: 7. CDR3 nucleotides: TGCGCCAGCACGGGGACAGGGGGCGCCGGAGAGACCCAGTACTTC. This encodes CASTGTGGAGETQYF.

V and J are TRBV7-3 and TRBJ1-2; D may be TRBD1 (5 bases). This CDR3 region has 16 residues. Germline lookup yields CDR1 SGHTA and CDR2 FQGTGA. V was cut by 5 bases and J by 2 bases, with 18 bases left in between. This chain's CDR3 is CASSLGAGEPNYGYTF. The CDR3 DNA follows: TGTGCCAGCAGCCTTGGTGCGGGGGAACCCAACTATGGCTACACCTTC.

This clonotype was detected only a few times. The chain joins TRBV4-3 to TRBJ2-1; 7 bases map to TRBD2. Losses at the gene ends were 0 bases for V and 1 base for J; bases not matched to a gene: 6. The CDR3 covers 17 residues. Germline V CDR1 and CDR2: LGHNA, YSLEER. CDR3 DNA: TGCGCCAGCAGCCAAGATGTAAGCGGGGATTCCTACAATGAGCAGTTCTTC. Translated: CASSQDVSGDSYNEQFF.

This clonotype was seen at least ten times. The rearrangement joins TRBV5-1 to TRBJ2-1, with unresolved D. The CDR3 has 13 amino acids. Germline CDR1 and CDR2: SGHRS and YFSETQ. V was shortened by 4 bases and J by 4 bases, with 9 bases between the two germline ends. The CDR3 DNA follows: TGCGCCAGCAGCACCGACTGGTACAATGAGCAGTTCTTC. Protein product: CASSTDWYNEQFF.

In DNA form, the CDR3 reads TGTGCCAGCAGTTGGGGGCAGGGGGCTGTAGGAGATACGCAGTATTTT. Encoded protein: CASSWGQGAVGDTQYF. V gene TRBV6-6 combines with J gene TRBJ2-3; 8 bases match TRBD1. Germline loops: CDR1 MNHNY, CDR2 SVGAGI (reference sequence). This CDR3 has 16 amino acids. V dropped 4 bases and J dropped 5; count of bases not matched to a gene: 11.

This chain uses TRBV5-1 with TRBJ1-6; D is possibly TRBD1 (6 bases). This CDR3 has 15 amino acids. V was pared by 0 bases and J by 7 bases, with 11 bases between. Germline CDR1 SGHRS, CDR2 YFSETQ. CDR3 nucleotide sequence: TGCGCCAGCAGCTTGGCAGGGGTGGTAAATTCACCCCTCCACTTT. Translation gives CASSLAGVVNSPLHF.

This clonotype has ten or more counts. This chain connects TRBV6-2 or TRBV6-3 to TRBJ2-4; no definite D call. Trimming stripped 6 bases from V and 0 bases from J, with 6 bases between. Germline lookup yields CDR1 MNHEY and CDR2 SVGEGT. CDR3 length: 13 residues. The CDR3, as DNA: TGTGCCAGCAGAACCCTAGCCAAAAACATTCAGTACTTC. Protein sequence: CASRTLAKNIQYF.

This clonotype was seen ten or more times. This chain joins TRBV28 and TRBJ1-1; D possibly corresponds to TRBD1 (5 bases). Germline V CDR1 and CDR2: MDHEN, SYDVKM. Trimming removed 7 bases at V and 4 bases at J, with 22 bases between. This CDR3 spans 16 amino acids. CDR3 sequence (DNA): TGTGCCAGCAACCCGGTTGGTGTTGGGGGAAGCACTGAAGCTTTCTTT. Amino acid sequence: CASNPVGVGGSTEAFF.

Ten or more counts support this clonotype. This chain joins TRBV4-3 and TRBJ2-3, with 7 bases matching TRBD1. Looked up from germline, CDR1 is LGHNA and CDR2 is YSLEER. The CDR3 has 17 residues. The J segment lost 4 bases and the V segment lost 1 base, leaving 11 bases of the junction unmatched. The CDR3 sequence is CASSQARGQSLPDTQYF. The CDR3 DNA sequence: TGCGCCAGCAGCCAAGCCAGGGGACAGTCCCTCCCAGATACGCAGTATTTT.

This clonotype was seen at least ten times. This chain uses TRBV4-3 with TRBJ2-1, with 11 bases lining up with TRBD2. The CDR3 loop spans 14 amino acids. Germline V gives CDR1 LGHNA, CDR2 YSLEER. V gave up 4 bases and J gave up 15 bases; unmatched junction bases: 11. The CDR3 is CASSPDSGGASRFF. In DNA, the CDR3 is TGCGCCAGCAGCCCCGATAGCGGGGGGGCTTCGCGGTTCTTC.

The chain links TRBV20-1 to TRBJ2-7, with D possibly TRBD1 on 6 matching bases. V was shortened by 6 bases and J by 3 bases, with 18 bases between the two germline ends. The CDR3 consists of 14 residues. The germline V gene has CDR1 DFQATT and CDR2 SNEGSKA (reference sequence). CDR3 region: CSAVGQYEGYEQYF. In DNA form, the CDR3 reads TGCAGTGCCGTCGGACAGTACGAAGGCTACGAGCAGTACTTC.